Given below is one TCR beta chain in context. The sample is drawn from a study of blood T cell repertoires in COVID-19. About the research overall: The samples span acute and convalescent COVID-19 from the United States, Italy and Spain.

The repertoire was sequenced with immunoSEQ multiplex PCR; TCRdb's copy has only in-frame clones and lacks some. The table lists 70,000 to 80,000 clones, approximately 80% of them singletons. Per germline, CDR1 MDHEN and CDR2 SYDVKM. Trimming took 5 bases from V and 0 from J, leaving 9 bases between them. The CDR3 sequence is 14 residues long. Material: peripheral blood. V is TRBV28 and J is TRBJ2-3, with D maybe TRBD2 (5 bases). This clonotype originated in an elderly man with acute or convalescent COVID-19. CDR3 bases: TGTGCCAGCAGTCCCACGGGGAGCACAGATACGCAGTATTTT. Protein product: CASSPTGSTDTQYF.